This TCR beta chain was captured in a study of cytomegalovirus exposure and HLA in healthy donors. Study-wide background: The 120 or so validation repertoires, a later analysis reported, used the same platform as the 666 first-cohort repertoires.

The donors were members of the approximately 120-subject validation cohort (separate from the roughly 670-subject first cohort). Comments on this clone: The antigen is undetermined.

General study results and limits: The classifier reportedly diagnosed cytomegalovirus status with high sensitivity and specificity. Specific recognition of CMV antigens was confirmed in vitro for a few chains (all CMV-associated).

Only in-frame clones appear in the TCRdb table, and some are missing; sequencing was by immunoSEQ multiplex PCR. The sample shows 100,000 to 150,000 clones, approximately 89% of them seen only once. The CDR3 has 13 residues. The germline V gene has CDR1 SQVTM and CDR2 ANQGSEA. V shed 6 bases, J shed 6 bases, and the junction held 8 bases outside the gene matches. The J gene is TRBJ1-5, the V gene TRBV29-1; 7 nucleotides match TRBD1. This TCR was recovered from a man aged 25-45 years in good health and CMV-seronegative. Sequences were obtained from PBMCs. CDR3 residues: CSVPGAGGQPQHF. The CDR3 nucleotides read TGCAGCGTGCCCGGGGCAGGGGGTCAGCCCCAGCATTTT.